A single sample is the source of the 12 T cell receptor beta chains below, sequenced in a study of shared clonotypes between healthy human individuals. Using immunoSEQ multiplex PCR, the repertoire was profiled, and TCRdb retains in-frame clones only, with some absent. Found here are 470,000 or so clones, roughly 80% of them singletons; the top ten hold over 9.5%. Sequenced material: PBMCs. These receptors all stem from a woman aged 40-49 years in good health. Some clones in this sample may be carry-over from other donors' samples.

This chain connects TRBV4-1 to TRBJ2-2; a possible D gene is TRBD2 (6 bases). The V and J ends lost 9 bases and 6 bases respectively, with 17 bases between them. Germline CDR1 is MGHRA and CDR2 is YSYEKL. CDR3 size: 14 residues. CDR3 sequence reads: CASRSGLNAGELFF. The CDR3, as DNA: TGCGCCAGTAGATCGGGACTTAATGCCGGGGAGCTGTTTTTT.

Notes on this clone: This likely reflects a read error, since a far larger clone is one base away. The chain joins TRBV6-6 to TRBJ2-7; weak D call: TRBD2 (6 bases). This CDR3 comprises 15 residues. Per germline, CDR1 MNHNY and CDR2 SVGAGI (reference sequence). CDR3 DNA sequence: TGTGCCAGCAGGACCTCGGGAGATCAATTTTACGAGCAGCACTTC. It is translated as CASRTSGDQFYEQHF.

Turning to this clone: A read error likely explains this, since a far larger clone differs by one base. This sequence joins TRBV29-1 and TRBJ1-2; D remains ambiguous. The CDR3 is 14 residues long. The germline V gene encodes CDR1 SQVTM and CDR2 ANQGSEA. Trimming removed 6 bases at V and 3 bases at J, with 17 bases between. CDR3 sequence reads: CSVTTVGLDYGYTF. CDR3 coding DNA: TGCAGCGTGACCACAGTGGGCCTGGACTATGGCTACACCTTC.

The V and J genes are TRBV4-2 and TRBJ2-7; 8 nucleotides line up with TRBD2. The germline V gene has CDR1 LGHNA and CDR2 YNFKEQ. The V gene end was trimmed by 3 bases and the J gene end by 6 bases; junction bases not matched to a gene: 13. There are 16 residues in the CDR3. The CDR3 coding sequence is TGTGCCAGCAGCCACGGCGATGGTAGCGGGATCCGCGAGCAGTACTTC. Encoded protein: CASSHGDGSGIREQYF.

The chain is built from TRBV7-6 and TRBJ2-1; 7 bases line up with TRBD2. The CDR3 sequence is 15 residues long. The V segment lost 5 bases and the J segment 5 bases; nucleotides outside the gene matches: 9. Germline assignment: CDR1 SGHVS and CDR2 FNYEAQ. The CDR3 DNA reads TGTGCCAGCAGCCTGCTGGCGGGAGTAAACAATGAGCAGTTCTTC. Amino acids: CASSLLAGVNNEQFF.

Turning to this clone: Other DNA sequences in the same sample also yield this CDR3. This chain links TRBV18 with TRBJ2-3; a weak D match, TRBD1 (5 bases). V was shortened by 0 bases and J by 2 bases, with 12 bases between the two germline ends. Germline V gene data show CDR1 as KGHSH and CDR2 as LQKENI. The CDR3 covers 16 residues. CDR3 sequence: CASSPPSGRNTDTQYF. The CDR3 nucleotides are TGTGCCAGCTCACCACCGTCAGGGCGGAACACAGATACGCAGTATTTT.

The genes are TRBV6-1 and TRBJ2-7, with TRBD2 matching over 12 bases. Unmatched junction bases numbered 4, after V lost 6 bases and J lost 4 bases. CDR3 length equals 14 residues. Per the germline V gene, CDR1 is MNHNS and CDR2 is SASEGT. DNA for the CDR3: TGTGCCAGCAGGGGGACTAGCGGGTTTTACGAGCAGTACTTC. Encoded protein: CASRGTSGFYEQYF.

The rearrangement links TRBV30 to TRBJ2-7; 9 bases line up with TRBD1. Trimming removed 4 bases from V and 5 bases from J; junction bases left unmatched: 9. The CDR3 is 14 amino acids. Germline loops: CDR1 GTSNPN, CDR2 SVGIG (reference sequence). CDR3 DNA sequence: TGTGCCTGGAACCGGGACAGGGTGGGCGACGAGCAGTACTTC. Protein product: CAWNRDRVGDEQYF.

V is TRBV4-2 and J is TRBJ1-3; D not certain. V was pared by 3 bases and J by 0 bases, with 15 bases between. The CDR3 contains 17 residues. The germline gives CDR1 LGHNA, CDR2 YNFKEQ. The CDR3 here is CASSHGLVLSSGNTIYF. The CDR3, as DNA: TGTGCCAGCAGCCACGGTTTGGTGTTAAGCTCTGGAAACACCATATATTTT.

The V gene is TRBV7-9, the J gene TRBJ1-1; D is uncertain. V gave up 3 bases and J gave up 6 bases, with 8 bases separating them. Looked up from germline, CDR1 is SEHNR and CDR2 is FQNEAQ (reference sequence). CDR3 size: 12 residues. The CDR3 nucleotides read TGTGCCAGCAGCTTGGGTTTCCCTGAAGCTTTCTTT. Translated: CASSLGFPEAFF.

As for this clone: A far bigger clonotype differs at one base, so this is likely a read error. The rearrangement joins TRBV10-3 to TRBJ2-1; TRBD1 agrees at 9 bases. Germline V gene lookup returns CDR1 ENHRY and CDR2 SYGVKD. The CDR3 covers 14 residues. CDR3 sequence: CAVRGQGEYNEQFF. In DNA form, the CDR3 reads TGTGCCGTCAGGGGACAGGGTGAATACAATGAGCAGTTCTTC.

This clone was detected many times. The gene calls are TRBV2 and TRBJ2-7; D gene uncertain. The CDR3 extends over 11 amino acids. Germline CDR1 reads SNHLY; CDR2 reads FYNNEI. Deletions cut 2 bases from V and 7 bases from J, with 6 bases between. CDR3 nucleotides: TGTGCCAGCAGTGAATTGAGTGAGCAGTACTTC. Its translation: CASSELSEQYF.